This TCR beta chain was sequenced for a study of blood T cells in healthy people across ages. Sample-barcoded 5' priming and a J-beta primer mix drove a second PCR of 7 to 11 cycles. Using its own MiXCR run on the 5' RACE reads, TCRdb lists one record per CDR3 protein. The repertoire holds 600,000 to 1,000,000 distinct CDR3 sequences, more than 20% seen once, with approximately 3.7% in the top ten. The germline gives CDR1 SNHLY, CDR2 FYNNEI. V lost 10 bases to trimming and J lost 0 bases; unmatched junction nucleotides: 6. The CDR3 runs 14 residues. These data were also filed under a second study, of T cells of mothers and their children. From that second work: Unrelated mother-child pairs always had slightly, but never significantly, lower normalized overlap than related pairs.

The sequence was collected from a boy aged 10-17 years in good health. The source material was blood. This chain connects TRBV2 to TRBJ2-1; 7 positions match TRBD1. The CDR3 DNA reads TGTGCCATGACGGGACAGAGCTCCTACAATGAGCAGTTCTTC. It encodes CAMTGQSSYNEQFF.